The 12 T cell receptor beta chains below were found in one sample sequenced in a study of vaccination and CD4 T cells after COVID-19. Their antigen targets remain unknown. As for treatment: roughly 11-day PBMC culture with coronavirus spike peptide pools or control peptides (ViraFEST assay). The Oncomine TCR Beta short-read assay was applied to DNA of cultured CD4+ T cells. TCRdb itself ran the PCR reads through MiXCR, one entry per CDR3 protein. Here the sample spans about 13,000 distinct CDR3 sequences, just under 35% being singletons. The sequencing input was CD4+ T cells from blood, cultured in vitro. The receptors were sampled from a human donor who had recovered from COVID-19.

In DNA form, the CDR3 reads TGTGCCAGCAGCCTGAACCTTCTAGCGGGAGGACCAACGTACAATGAGCAGTTCTTC. Protein product: CASSLNLLAGGPTYNEQFF. The rearrangement links TRBV7-9 to TRBJ2-1, with 11 bases identical to TRBD2. Germline loops: CDR1 SEHNR, CDR2 FQNEAQ (reference sequence). CDR3 length equals 19 residues. J lost 4 bases, V lost 5 bases, and 16 bases had no gene match.

This chain links TRBV6-1 with TRBJ2-1, with D uncertain. CDR1 and CDR2 (germline): MNHNS, SASEGT. The length of the CDR3 is 17 residues. V lost 5 bases and J lost 4, with 21 bases in between. In DNA form, the CDR3 reads TGTGCCAGCAGTCCGTCCTCAGGCGCCCCTCTTTACAATGAGCAGTTCTTC. Protein product: CASSPSSGAPLYNEQFF.

J is TRBJ1-6 and V is TRBV18, with D possibly being TRBD1 (5 bases). The CDR3 is 14 amino acids. Looked up from germline, CDR1 is KGHSH and CDR2 is LQKENI. The V end was cut by 6 bases, the J end by 7 bases, with 13 bases between. The CDR3 spells CASSNQGINSPLHF. Written as DNA, the CDR3 is TGTGCCAGCTCGAACCAGGGAATCAATTCACCCCTCCACTTT.

The sample holds a few counts of this clonotype. V and J are TRBV5-4 and TRBJ2-5; no reliable D call. The CDR3 spans 15 residues. Germline V CDR1 and CDR2: SGHNT, YYREEE (reference sequence). V lost 4 bases, J lost 1 base, and 14 bases lay in between. CDR3 sequence (DNA): TGTGCCAGCAGCCTCTTCCCCAAGTCCCAAGAGACCCAGTACTTC. Protein product: CASSLFPKSQETQYF.

CDR3 region: CASSYLYEQYF. For the CDR3, the DNA is TGTGCCAGCAGCTACCTATACGAGCAGTACTTC. The J gene is TRBJ2-7, the V gene TRBV3-1; D gene uncertain. CDR3 length: 11 amino acids. Trimming stripped 5 bases from V and 4 bases from J, with 6 bases between. The germline V gene encodes CDR1 LGHDT and CDR2 YNNKEL (reference sequence).

The chain is built from TRBV20-1 and TRBJ2-7; 14 bases are shared with TRBD2. CDR1 and CDR2 from the germline V gene are DFQATT and SNEGSKA (reference sequence). CDR3 length equals 18 residues. V lost 5 bases to trimming and J lost 2 bases; unmatched junction nucleotides: 14. CDR3 nucleotide sequence: TGCAGTGCTCCAAAAGCTGGACTAGCGGGAGGCGTTACCTACGAGCAGTACTTC. It codes for CSAPKAGLAGGVTYEQYF.

This clonotype turned up a few times. The J gene is TRBJ1-2, the V gene TRBV27; tentative D call: TRBD1 (6 bases). The CDR3 has 13 residues. V lost 4 bases to trimming and J lost 8 bases, with 14 bases between them. In germline, CDR1 is MNHEY, CDR2 SMNVEV (reference sequence). The CDR3 nucleotides are TGTGCCAGCAGTTGGGGGGCGACGAGCGGCTACACCTTC. This gives the protein CASSWGATSGYTF.

V usage is TRBV5-4 and J usage is TRBJ2-7, with 14 bases matching TRBD2. The trim removed 5 bases at V and 0 bases at J, leaving 7 bases unmatched. This CDR3 contains 17 residues. Germline assignment: CDR1 SGHNT and CDR2 YYREEE (reference sequence). CDR3 protein: CASRPAGTSGSSYEQYF. The DNA for the CDR3 is TGTGCCAGCAGACCCGCAGGGACTAGCGGGAGCTCCTACGAGCAGTACTTC.

V is TRBV18 and J is TRBJ2-1; D is unresolved. The CDR3 sequence is 15 residues long. V shed 2 bases and J shed 0 bases, with 8 bases lying between them. CDR1 KGHSH and CDR2 LQKENI come from the germline V gene. The CDR3 sequence is CASSPNQNSYNEQFF. The CDR3 DNA reads TGTGCCAGCTCACCAAATCAGAACTCCTACAATGAGCAGTTCTTC.

This clonotype turned up a few times. The chain combines TRBV6-2 or TRBV6-3 with TRBJ2-3, with TRBD1 identical over 12 bases. Germline V gives CDR1 MNHEY, CDR2 SVGEGT. CDR3 length: 17 residues. The J segment lost 6 bases and the V segment lost 2 bases, leaving 9 bases of the junction unmatched. For the CDR3, the DNA is TGTGCCAGCAGTTACGTCATGCGGGACAGGGGGCAGGATACGCAGTATTTT. Amino acids: CASSYVMRDRGQDTQYF.

The chain uses TRBV10-3 and TRBJ2-3; D possibly corresponds to TRBD2 (5 bases). Trimming took 2 bases from V and 2 from J, leaving 8 bases between them. This CDR3 has 14 amino acids. Germline lookup yields CDR1 ENHRY and CDR2 SYGVKD. The CDR3 region has the DNA TGTGCCATCAGTGAGGCGACTAACACAGATACGCAGTATTTT. Amino acid sequence: CAISEATNTDTQYF.

This chain links TRBV6-1 with TRBJ1-4; D is possibly TRBD1 (5 bases). CDR3 length equals 13 residues. Germline-derived CDR1 and CDR2 are MNHNS and SASEGT. Trimming took off 6 bases at V and 7 bases at J, with 12 bases between the two ends. CDR3 in amino acids: CASRRGWGEKLFF. Here the CDR3 DNA reads TGTGCCAGCAGGAGGGGTTGGGGTGAAAAACTGTTTTTT.